This entry is about one T cell receptor beta chain. Measured with immunoSEQ multiplex PCR; TCRdb has only the in-frame clones, and not every one. The sample lists approximately 200,000 clones; about three quarters were seen once. V was pared by 5 bases and J by 4 bases, with 9 bases of the junction left unmatched. The CDR3 is made up of 15 amino acids. Germline V CDR1 and CDR2: SGHRS, YFSETQ. The data derive from a study of blood T cell repertoires in COVID-19. What was sequenced was peripheral blood. The chain is built from TRBV5-1 and TRBJ2-3; 8 bases align to TRBD2. This sequence originates from a woman older than 75 with COVID-19, enrolled during active disease. In nucleotides, the CDR3 is TGCGCCAGCAGAACGGGGGGGCTTGGGTCAGATACGCAGTATTTT. Protein: CASRTGGLGSDTQYF.